Listed below are T cell receptor beta chains from one sample, sequenced in a study of blood T cells in healthy people across ages. One entry per CDR3 protein results from TCRdb running MiXCR on the 5' RACE reads. Here the sample spans approximately 850,000 distinct CDR3 sequences, roughly 44% being singletons. Source material: blood. The receptors were sampled from a man in his 60s in good health. The CDR3 runs from the conserved cysteine through the conserved F or W. The D gene is left open where the match is weak. The size entry is marked missing in some rows and otherwise reads once, few, many or a size class.

J gene: TRBJ2-4
D gene: TRBD2
V gene: TRBV30
clone size: NA
CDR3 protein: CAWSPWGGIQYF
CDR3 DNA: TGTGCCTGGAGTCCTTGGGGGGGCATTCAGTACTTC

J gene: TRBJ2-3
D gene: NA
V gene: TRBV7-2
clone size: NA
CDR3 protein: CASTLNWGTDTQYF
CDR3 DNA: TGTGCCAGCACACTTAATTGGGGCACAGATACGCAGTATTTT

J gene: TRBJ2-7
D gene: NA
V gene: TRBV20-1
clone size: NA
CDR3 protein: CSARDPLSSYNEQYF
CDR3 DNA: TGCAGTGCTAGAGATCCGCTAAGCTCCTACAATGAGCAGTACTTC

J gene: TRBJ1-2
D gene: NA
V gene: TRBV11-2
clone size: NA
CDR3 protein: CASSTRTGFYGYTF
CDR3 DNA: TGTGCCAGCAGCACGAGGACCGGCTTTTATGGCTACACCTTC

J gene: TRBJ1-2
D gene: TRBD1
V gene: TRBV7-2
clone size: few
CDR3 protein: CASSPGQGAVYGYTF
CDR3 DNA: TGTGCCAGCAGCCCCGGACAGGGGGCCGTCTATGGCTACACCTTC

J gene: TRBJ2-5
D gene: TRBD1
V gene: TRBV20-1
clone size: NA
CDR3 protein: CSASGTGSQETQYF
CDR3 DNA: TGCAGTGCTAGCGGGACAGGGAGCCAAGAGACCCAGTACTTC

J gene: TRBJ2-7
D gene: NA
V gene: TRBV5-1
clone size: many
CDR3 protein: CASSRDATGYEQYF
CDR3 DNA: TGCGCCAGCAGCCGAGATGCTACAGGTTACGAGCAGTACTTC

J gene: TRBJ1-2
D gene: NA
V gene: TRBV27
clone size: NA
CDR3 protein: CASSLQSGVNYGYTF
CDR3 DNA: TGTGCCAGCAGTTTACAGTCAGGGGTTAACTATGGCTACACCTTC

J gene: TRBJ2-3
D gene: NA
V gene: TRBV5-1
clone size: few
CDR3 protein: CASSLARGTSTDTQYF
CDR3 DNA: TGCGCCAGCAGCTTGGCGAGGGGTACTAGCACAGATACGCAGTATTTT

J gene: TRBJ2-7
D gene: TRBD1
V gene: TRBV4-1
clone size: few
CDR3 protein: CASSQARDRAYEQYF
CDR3 DNA: TGCGCCAGCAGCCAGGCCCGGGACAGGGCCTACGAGCAGTACTTC

J gene: TRBJ2-5
D gene: NA
V gene: TRBV14
clone size: NA
CDR3 protein: CASSPGGGAQYF
CDR3 DNA: TGTGCCAGCAGCCCAGGAGGGGGTGCCCAGTACTTC

J gene: TRBJ2-3
D gene: NA
V gene: TRBV6-2/TRBV6-3
clone size: NA
CDR3 protein: CASSYDYTPDTQYF
CDR3 DNA: TGTGCCAGCAGTTACGACTACACCCCAGATACGCAGTATTTT

J gene: TRBJ1-2
D gene: TRBD1
V gene: TRBV2
clone size: few
CDR3 protein: CASRNTGGVPGYTF
CDR3 DNA: TGTGCCAGCAGAAATACAGGGGGCGTCCCTGGCTACACCTTC

J gene: TRBJ2-1
D gene: NA
V gene: TRBV2
clone size: many
CDR3 protein: CASSEQGLNEQFF
CDR3 DNA: TGTGCCAGCAGTGAACAGGGCCTCAATGAGCAGTTCTTC

J gene: TRBJ1-6
D gene: NA
V gene: TRBV12-3/TRBV12-4
clone size: NA
CDR3 protein: CASSGPGAVNSPLHF
CDR3 DNA: TGTGCCAGCAGTGGCCCAGGGGCAGTTAATTCACCCCTCCACTTT

J gene: TRBJ2-5
D gene: NA
V gene: TRBV3-1
clone size: few
CDR3 protein: CASSQGRGETQYF
CDR3 DNA: TGTGCCAGCAGCCAAGGCAGGGGAGAGACCCAGTACTTC

J gene: TRBJ1-5
D gene: TRBD1
V gene: TRBV4-3
clone size: NA
CDR3 protein: CASSQDRAGGIDRPQHF
CDR3 DNA: TGCGCCAGCAGCCAGGACAGGGCGGGGGGCATTGATCGGCCCCAGCATTTT

J gene: TRBJ2-3
D gene: TRBD2
V gene: TRBV6-5
clone size: few
CDR3 protein: CASSYGSGGTDTQYF
CDR3 DNA: TGTGCCAGCAGTTACGGGAGCGGGGGGACAGATACGCAGTATTTT

J gene: TRBJ1-5
D gene: NA
V gene: TRBV12-3/TRBV12-4
clone size: few
CDR3 protein: CASSLSGDSNQPQHF
CDR3 DNA: TGTGCCAGCAGTTTATCAGGGGATAGCAATCAGCCCCAGCATTTT

J gene: TRBJ2-6
D gene: NA
V gene: TRBV27
clone size: many
CDR3 protein: CASSSLGSDLFSLGANVLTF
CDR3 DNA: TGTGCCAGCAGTTCCCTGGGGTCTGACCTATTCTCTTTGGGGGCCAACGTCCTGACTTTC

J gene: TRBJ2-3
D gene: TRBD1
V gene: TRBV7-2
clone size: NA
CDR3 protein: CASSHDRGIGDTQYF
CDR3 DNA: TGTGCCAGCAGCCACGACAGGGGTATCGGTGATACGCAGTATTTT

J gene: TRBJ2-3
D gene: TRBD2
V gene: TRBV6-1
clone size: few
CDR3 protein: CASSDPRRLAASDTQYF
CDR3 DNA: TGTGCCAGCAGTGATCCAAGAAGACTAGCGGCATCAGATACGCAGTATTTT

J gene: TRBJ1-2
D gene: NA
V gene: TRBV20-1
clone size: NA
CDR3 protein: CGASMGRYGYTF
CDR3 DNA: TGCGGTGCTTCGATGGGAAGATATGGCTACACCTTC

J gene: TRBJ2-5
D gene: TRBD2
V gene: TRBV29-1
clone size: NA
CDR3 protein: CSVDNPSGAHNPTTYF
CDR3 DNA: TGCAGCGTTGATAACCCTAGCGGGGCCCATAATCCAACAACGTACTTC

J gene: TRBJ1-4
D gene: NA
V gene: TRBV7-9
clone size: NA
CDR3 protein: CASSPRGAEVNEKLFF
CDR3 DNA: TGTGCCAGCAGCCCGAGGGGAGCCGAAGTTAATGAAAAACTGTTTTTT

J gene: TRBJ1-2
D gene: NA
V gene: TRBV3-1
clone size: few
CDR3 protein: CASSPLVEGLGYTF
CDR3 DNA: TGTGCTAGCTCCCCACTGGTTGAGGGTCTTGGCTACACCTTC

J gene: TRBJ1-2
D gene: NA
V gene: TRBV28
clone size: NA
CDR3 protein: CARPGVNYGYTF
CDR3 DNA: TGTGCCAGGCCGGGGGTTAACTATGGCTACACCTTC

J gene: TRBJ2-5
D gene: NA
V gene: TRBV29-1
clone size: NA
CDR3 protein: CSVSGLEETQYF
CDR3 DNA: TGCAGCGTTAGCGGCCTAGAAGAGACCCAGTACTTC

J gene: TRBJ2-7
D gene: NA
V gene: TRBV11-2
clone size: NA
CDR3 protein: CASSEPLQGTYEQYF
CDR3 DNA: TGTGCCAGCAGCGAACCTCTCCAGGGAACCTACGAGCAGTACTTC

J gene: TRBJ2-1
D gene: NA
V gene: TRBV27
clone size: NA
CDR3 protein: CASSSPGASSYNEQFF
CDR3 DNA: TGTGCCAGCAGTTCCCCAGGGGCTAGCTCCTACAATGAGCAGTTCTTC

J gene: TRBJ2-1
D gene: TRBD2
V gene: TRBV7-6
clone size: NA
CDR3 protein: CASSLAFLRGGPHNEQFF
CDR3 DNA: TGTGCCAGCAGCTTAGCGTTTTTACGGGGGGGCCCCCACAATGAGCAGTTCTTC

J gene: TRBJ2-2
D gene: TRBD2
V gene: TRBV2
clone size: NA
CDR3 protein: CASGTSYNTGELFF
CDR3 DNA: TGTGCCAGCGGGACTAGCTATAACACCGGGGAGCTGTTTTTT

J gene: TRBJ1-4
D gene: NA
V gene: TRBV5-5
clone size: few
CDR3 protein: CASSIGNLREKLFF
CDR3 DNA: TGTGCCAGCAGCATCGGGAACCTTAGGGAAAAACTGTTTTTT

J gene: TRBJ2-3
D gene: NA
V gene: TRBV6-2/TRBV6-3
clone size: NA
CDR3 protein: CASRTDATSTDTQYF
CDR3 DNA: TGTGCCAGCAGGACAGACGCCACTAGCACAGATACGCAGTATTTT

J gene: TRBJ2-2
D gene: TRBD2
V gene: TRBV11-2
clone size: few
CDR3 protein: CASSSRLAGRTRTGELFF
CDR3 DNA: TGTGCCAGCAGCTCCAGACTAGCGGGGAGGACCCGCACCGGGGAGCTGTTTTTT

J gene: TRBJ2-7
D gene: NA
V gene: TRBV6-5
clone size: NA
CDR3 protein: CASSTIRGRDSYEQYF
CDR3 DNA: TGTGCCAGCAGCACTATCCGGGGGCGCGATTCCTACGAGCAGTACTTC

J gene: TRBJ1-2
D gene: NA
V gene: TRBV5-4
clone size: NA
CDR3 protein: CASSLARQQGSYGYTF
CDR3 DNA: TGTGCCAGCAGCTTGGCCCGCCAACAGGGATCCTATGGCTACACCTTC

J gene: TRBJ2-1
D gene: NA
V gene: TRBV7-2
clone size: few
CDR3 protein: CASSTSRRSYNEQFF
CDR3 DNA: TGTGCCAGCAGCACGAGTCGGCGGTCTTACAATGAGCAGTTCTTC

J gene: TRBJ2-7
D gene: NA
V gene: TRBV7-2
clone size: few
CDR3 protein: CASSLDQGYSYEQYF
CDR3 DNA: TGTGCCAGCAGCTTAGATCAGGGGTACTCCTACGAGCAGTACTTC

J gene: TRBJ2-7
D gene: NA
V gene: TRBV7-2
clone size: NA
CDR3 protein: CASSFLQTINNEQYF
CDR3 DNA: TGTGCCAGCAGCTTTCTGCAGACTATTAACAATGAGCAGTACTTC

J gene: TRBJ2-3
D gene: TRBD2
V gene: TRBV20-1
clone size: few
CDR3 protein: CSAQRPAGGYTDTQYF
CDR3 DNA: TGCAGTGCTCAGAGACCAGCGGGGGGATACACAGATACGCAGTATTTT

J gene: TRBJ1-5
D gene: NA
V gene: TRBV5-1
clone size: few
CDR3 protein: CASSPGLNQPQHF
CDR3 DNA: TGCGCCAGCAGCCCGGGACTCAATCAGCCCCAGCATTTT

J gene: TRBJ2-4
D gene: NA
V gene: TRBV5-1
clone size: NA
CDR3 protein: CASSGVTKNIQYF
CDR3 DNA: TGCGCCAGCAGCGGGGTAACCAAAAACATTCAGTACTTC

J gene: TRBJ2-5
D gene: NA
V gene: TRBV10-3
clone size: NA
CDR3 protein: CAISDRQETQYF
CDR3 DNA: TGTGCCATCAGTGATCGGCAAGAGACCCAGTACTTC

J gene: TRBJ2-3
D gene: TRBD2
V gene: TRBV7-9
clone size: NA
CDR3 protein: CASSEWTSGGSDTQYF
CDR3 DNA: TGTGCCAGCAGCGAATGGACTAGCGGGGGGTCGGATACGCAGTATTTT

J gene: TRBJ2-7
D gene: TRBD1
V gene: TRBV6-5
clone size: few
CDR3 protein: CASRLRTGSYEQYF
CDR3 DNA: TGTGCCAGCAGATTAAGGACAGGGTCATACGAGCAGTACTTC

J gene: TRBJ1-4
D gene: NA
V gene: TRBV28
clone size: many
CDR3 protein: CASSGRGGEKLFF
CDR3 DNA: TGTGCCAGCAGTGGTAGGGGCGGCGAAAAACTGTTTTTT

J gene: TRBJ2-1
D gene: NA
V gene: TRBV20-1
clone size: few
CDR3 protein: CSARDRLLGDEQFF
CDR3 DNA: TGCAGTGCTAGAGATCGCCTTTTGGGGGATGAGCAGTTCTTC

J gene: TRBJ2-2
D gene: TRBD1
V gene: TRBV4-3
clone size: NA
CDR3 protein: CASSRGQSNTGELFF
CDR3 DNA: TGCGCCAGCAGCCGGGGACAGTCGAACACCGGGGAGCTGTTTTTT

J gene: TRBJ2-7
D gene: TRBD2
V gene: TRBV6-5
clone size: NA
CDR3 protein: CASSRNSGGAGEQYF
CDR3 DNA: TGTGCCAGCAGTAGGAATAGCGGGGGGGCAGGCGAGCAGTACTTC

J gene: TRBJ1-2
D gene: NA
V gene: TRBV9
clone size: once
CDR3 protein: CASSVQGGGGYTF
CDR3 DNA: TGTGCCAGCAGCGTACAAGGAGGCGGTGGCTACACCTTC